This TCR beta chain came from a study of shared clonotypes between healthy human individuals. Germline CDR1 SGDLS, CDR2 YYNGEE. This CDR3 contains 14 residues. Between the trimmed V and J ends, which lost 0 bases and 6 bases, there was a span of 12 bases. A note on this clone: Its antigen is undetermined.

Naive CD8 isolation took CD45RO-negative cells positively selected for CCR7 and excluded terminally differentiated effector memory CD45RA+ cells. Study-wide results and caveats: Of the naive CD4 clonotypes, roughly 5% were shared across a handful of donors. Naive subsets generally exceeded memory subsets in estimated richness.

TCRdb's copy holds only in-frame clones and misses some; the assay was immunoSEQ multiplex PCR. The table records about 2,100,000 clones, about 93% of them present only once. The receptor was derived from a man aged 18 to 30 in good health. Some clones in this sample may be carry-over from other donors' samples. The specimen sequenced was naive CD8+ T cells from PBMCs. The chain joins TRBV9 to TRBJ1-1; D remains ambiguous. This CDR3 reads CASSVGAKGAEAFF. In DNA form, the CDR3 reads TGTGCCAGCAGCGTAGGGGCCAAGGGAGCTGAAGCTTTCTTT. Looking up the rest from reference TRBV9 and TRBJ1-1 gives the full variable domain: DSGVTQTPKHLITATGQRVTLRCSPRSGDLSVYWYQQSLDQGLQFLIQYYNGEERAKGNILERFSAQQFPDLHSELNLSSLELGDSALYFCASSVGAKGAEAFFGQGTRLTVV.